These T cell receptor beta chains were read from a single sample in a study of PD-1 blockade in classical Hodgkin lymphoma. The table came from immunoSEQ multiplex PCR; TCRdb's copy has only in-frame clones and leaves some out. This table has 45,000 or so clones, 85% to 90% appearing once. The source was peripheral blood mononuclear cells (PBMCs), collected at baseline. Source of these receptors: a human donor with classical Hodgkin lymphoma. CDR3s leave out the opening cysteine and the closing phenylalanine or tryptophan. A D gene is named only where the DNA matches it firmly.

TRBV6-5	TRBJ1-3	NA	ASSLGNTIY
TRBV9	TRBJ1-2	NA	ASSPRDTRFPFT
TRBV29-1	TRBJ1-2	NA	SVEAAGSKGFFRYT
TRBV6-6	TRBJ2-7	NA	ASSYSQSYEQY
TRBV27	TRBJ2-3	NA	ASSLLAGATQY
TRBV4-1	TRBJ2-5	NA	ASSPPALGETQY
TRBV5-4	TRBJ2-1	NA	ASSLELAWNEQF
TRBV28	TRBJ2-5	NA	ASSFPPIERETQY
TRBV6-5	TRBJ2-7	NA	ASSRLGGSSYEQY
TRBV15	TRBJ1-3	NA	ATSRGQGSGNTIY
TRBV6-5	TRBJ1-2	TRBD1	ASKPSGGLGYT
TRBV5-1	TRBJ2-3	TRBD2	ASSLLAGGRGDTQY
TRBV7-2	TRBJ2-2	NA	ASSAQLGLGELF
TRBV7-8	TRBJ1-2	NA	ASSVQGPPNYGYT
TRBV7-2	TRBJ1-5	NA	ASSLRGELYSNQPQH
TRBV15	TRBJ1-4	TRBD1	ASRRQGDNEKLF
TRBV28	TRBJ1-6	NA	ASRGVVGVSSPLH
TRBV19	TRBJ1-2	TRBD1	ASSIEGTGRTGYT
TRBV11-3	TRBJ2-1	NA	ASSLRGAWNEQF
TRBV28	TRBJ2-7	NA	ASSLHNFPYEQY
TRBV4-1	TRBJ2-7	NA	ASSQDVGTYEQY
TRBV5-1	TRBJ1-1	TRBD1	ASEPGQMSTEAF
TRBV7-8	TRBJ2-7	TRBD2	ASSQPSGGPYEQY
TRBV11-3	TRBJ2-3	TRBD1	ASSLGQGATQY
TRBV21-1	TRBJ1-3	NA	ASSNLGNSGNTIY
TRBV27	TRBJ2-5	TRBD2	ASSSTMSIGLAGDQETQY
TRBV7-9	TRBJ2-5	TRBD2	ASSPAGYETQY
TRBV19	TRBJ1-5	TRBD1	ASSKASWTGGSNQPQH
TRBV29-1	TRBJ2-5	NA	SVDRPETQY
TRBV2	TRBJ1-3	NA	ASSMDRGNTIY
TRBV27	TRBJ2-7	TRBD2	ASSNRLADHEQY
TRBV4-1	TRBJ2-1	TRBD2	ASSPGGLDYYNEQF
TRBV5-6	TRBJ2-3	NA	ASSLGGWVTDTQY
TRBV5-1	TRBJ2-3	TRBD2	ASSLLAGERTDTQY
TRBV18	TRBJ1-5	NA	ASSPLLNQPQH
TRBV11-3	TRBJ1-1	NA	ASSDRGTNTEAF
TRBV11-2	TRBJ2-1	NA	ASSGRDSYNEQF
TRBV5-1	TRBJ2-5	TRBD1	ASSQTGTGETQY
TRBV11-2	TRBJ2-5	TRBD1	ASSFDRGGQETQY
TRBV2	TRBJ1-5	TRBD1	ASRTQGAQPQH
TRBV11-2	TRBJ1-6	NA	ASSLDLHRANNSPLH
TRBV27	TRBJ1-2	NA	ASGNQGSGYT
TRBV7-2	TRBJ2-5	NA	ASSFSRGEETQY
TRBV28	TRBJ1-5	NA	ASSFAAQPQH
TRBV27	TRBJ1-1	NA	ASSFARLNTEAF
TRBV6-5	TRBJ1-2	TRBD1	ASSYSAGGRYGYT
TRBV28	TRBJ2-2	NA	ASSLLSGEANTGELF
TRBV5-1	TRBJ2-1	TRBD2	ASSPSGEYNEQF
TRBV19	TRBJ1-3	NA	ASSPTLGHTIY
TRBV5-6	TRBJ2-3	NA	ASSFRFPATSTDTQY
TRBV15	TRBJ2-6	NA	ATSKGSSGANVLT
TRBV29-1	TRBJ2-5	NA	SVGWSDGSDY